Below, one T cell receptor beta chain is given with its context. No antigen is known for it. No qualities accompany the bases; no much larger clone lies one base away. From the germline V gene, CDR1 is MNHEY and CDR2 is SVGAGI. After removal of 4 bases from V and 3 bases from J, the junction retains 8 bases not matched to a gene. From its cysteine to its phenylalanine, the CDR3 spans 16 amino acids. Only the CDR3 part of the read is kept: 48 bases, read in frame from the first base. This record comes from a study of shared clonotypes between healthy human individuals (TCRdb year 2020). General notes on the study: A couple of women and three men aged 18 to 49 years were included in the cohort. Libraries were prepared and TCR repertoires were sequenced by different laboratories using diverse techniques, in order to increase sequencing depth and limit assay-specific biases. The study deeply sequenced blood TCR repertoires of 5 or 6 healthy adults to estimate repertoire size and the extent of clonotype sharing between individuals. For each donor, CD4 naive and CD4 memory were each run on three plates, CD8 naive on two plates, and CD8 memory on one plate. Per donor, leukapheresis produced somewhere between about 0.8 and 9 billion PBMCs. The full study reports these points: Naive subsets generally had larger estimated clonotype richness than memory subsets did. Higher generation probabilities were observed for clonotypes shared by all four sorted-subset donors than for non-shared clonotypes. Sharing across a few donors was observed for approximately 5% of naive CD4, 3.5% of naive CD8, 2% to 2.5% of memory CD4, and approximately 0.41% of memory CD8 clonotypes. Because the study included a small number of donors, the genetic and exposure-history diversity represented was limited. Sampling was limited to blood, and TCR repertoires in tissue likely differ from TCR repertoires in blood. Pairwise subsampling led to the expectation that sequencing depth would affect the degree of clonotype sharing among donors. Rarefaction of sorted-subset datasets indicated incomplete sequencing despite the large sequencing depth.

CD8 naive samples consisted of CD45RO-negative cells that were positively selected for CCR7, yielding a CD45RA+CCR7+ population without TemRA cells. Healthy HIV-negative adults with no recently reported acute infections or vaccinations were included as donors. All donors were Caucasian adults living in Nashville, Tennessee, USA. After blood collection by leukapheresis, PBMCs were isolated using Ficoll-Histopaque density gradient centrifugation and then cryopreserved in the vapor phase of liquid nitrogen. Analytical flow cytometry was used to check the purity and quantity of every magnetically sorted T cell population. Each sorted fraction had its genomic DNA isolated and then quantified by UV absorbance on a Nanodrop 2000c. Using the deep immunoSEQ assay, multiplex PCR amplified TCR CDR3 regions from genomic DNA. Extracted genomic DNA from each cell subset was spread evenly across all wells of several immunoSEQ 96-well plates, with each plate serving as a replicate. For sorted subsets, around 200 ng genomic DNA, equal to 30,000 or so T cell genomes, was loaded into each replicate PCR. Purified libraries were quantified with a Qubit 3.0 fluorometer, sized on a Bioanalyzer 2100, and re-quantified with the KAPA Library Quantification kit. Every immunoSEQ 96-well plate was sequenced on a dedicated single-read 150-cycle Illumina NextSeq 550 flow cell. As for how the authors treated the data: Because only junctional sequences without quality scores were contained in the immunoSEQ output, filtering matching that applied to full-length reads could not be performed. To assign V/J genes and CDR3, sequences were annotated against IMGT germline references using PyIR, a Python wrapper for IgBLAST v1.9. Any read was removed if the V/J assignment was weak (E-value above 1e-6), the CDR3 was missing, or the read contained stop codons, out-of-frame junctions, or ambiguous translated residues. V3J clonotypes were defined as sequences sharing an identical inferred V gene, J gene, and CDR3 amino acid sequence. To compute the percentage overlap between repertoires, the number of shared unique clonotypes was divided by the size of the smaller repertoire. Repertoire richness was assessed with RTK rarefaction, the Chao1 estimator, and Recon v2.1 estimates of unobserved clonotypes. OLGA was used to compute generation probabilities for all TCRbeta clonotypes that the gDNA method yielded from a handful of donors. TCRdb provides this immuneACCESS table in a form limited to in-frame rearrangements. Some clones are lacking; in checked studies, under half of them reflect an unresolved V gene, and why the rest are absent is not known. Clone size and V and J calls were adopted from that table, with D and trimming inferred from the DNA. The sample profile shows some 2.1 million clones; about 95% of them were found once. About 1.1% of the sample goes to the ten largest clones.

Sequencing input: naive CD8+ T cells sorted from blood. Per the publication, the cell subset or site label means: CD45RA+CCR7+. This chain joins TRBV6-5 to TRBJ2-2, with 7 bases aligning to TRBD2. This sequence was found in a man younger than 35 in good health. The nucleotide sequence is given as TGTGCCAGCAGTTCACCGGCGGGAGCGTACACCGGGGAGCTGTTTTTT. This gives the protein CASSSPAGAYTGELFF.